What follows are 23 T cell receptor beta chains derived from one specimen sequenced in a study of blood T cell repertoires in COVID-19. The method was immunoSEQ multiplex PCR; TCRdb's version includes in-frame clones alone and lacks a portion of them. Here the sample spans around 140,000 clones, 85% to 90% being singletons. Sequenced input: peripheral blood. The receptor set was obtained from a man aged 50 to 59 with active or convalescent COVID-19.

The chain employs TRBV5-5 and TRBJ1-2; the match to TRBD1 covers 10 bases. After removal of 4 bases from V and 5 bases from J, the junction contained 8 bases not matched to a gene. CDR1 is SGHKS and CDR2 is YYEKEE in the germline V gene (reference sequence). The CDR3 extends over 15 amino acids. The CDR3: CASSPRQGAGYGYTF. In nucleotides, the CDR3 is TGTGCCAGCAGCCCGCGACAGGGGGCGGGGTATGGCTACACCTTC.

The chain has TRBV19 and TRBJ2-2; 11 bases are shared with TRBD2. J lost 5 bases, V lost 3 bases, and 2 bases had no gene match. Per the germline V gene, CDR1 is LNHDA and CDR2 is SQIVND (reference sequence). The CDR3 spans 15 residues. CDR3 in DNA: TGTGCCAGTAGTATCAGGACTAGCGGGACCGGGGAGCTGTTTTTT. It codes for CASSIRTSGTGELFF.

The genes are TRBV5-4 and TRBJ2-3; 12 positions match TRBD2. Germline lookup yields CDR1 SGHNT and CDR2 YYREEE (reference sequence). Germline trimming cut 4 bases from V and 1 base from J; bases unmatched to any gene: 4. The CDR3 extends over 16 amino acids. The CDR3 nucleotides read TGTGCCAGCAGCCCCCTAGCGGGGGGGGGCACAGATACGCAGTATTTT. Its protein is CASSPLAGGGTDTQYF.

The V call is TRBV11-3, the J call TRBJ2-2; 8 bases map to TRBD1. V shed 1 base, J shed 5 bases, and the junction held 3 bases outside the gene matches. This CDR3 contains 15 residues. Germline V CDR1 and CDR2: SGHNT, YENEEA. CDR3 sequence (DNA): TGTGCCAGCAGCTTAGCCAGGACAGGGACCGGGGAGCTGTTTTTT. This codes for CASSLARTGTGELFF.

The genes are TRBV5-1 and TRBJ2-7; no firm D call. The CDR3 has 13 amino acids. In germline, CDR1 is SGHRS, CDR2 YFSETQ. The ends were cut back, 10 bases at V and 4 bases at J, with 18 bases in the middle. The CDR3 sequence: CAPQPRFSYEQYF. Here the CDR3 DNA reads TGCGCCCCTCAACCCCGGTTTTCGTACGAGCAGTACTTC.

CDR3 region: CASSLTSGGFYEQYF. The CDR3 DNA reads as TGCGCCAGCAGTTTGACTAGCGGTGGCTTCTACGAGCAGTACTTC. V usage is TRBV5-1 and J usage is TRBJ2-7; 9 nucleotides agree with TRBD2. The CDR3 length is 15 residues. Germline loops: CDR1 SGHRS, CDR2 YFSETQ. With 5 bases clipped from V and 3 bases from J, the junction kept 9 bases outside the gene matches.

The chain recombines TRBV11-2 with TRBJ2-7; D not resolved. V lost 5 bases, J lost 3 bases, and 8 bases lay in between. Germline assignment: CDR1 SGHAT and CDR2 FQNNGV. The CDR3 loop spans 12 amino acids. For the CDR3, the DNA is TGTGCCAGCAGCCATAACTTCTACGAGCAGTACTTC. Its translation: CASSHNFYEQYF. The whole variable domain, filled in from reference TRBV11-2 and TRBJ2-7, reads EAGVAQSPRYKIIEKRQSVAFWCNPISGHATLYWYQQILGQGPKLLIQFQNNGVVDDSQLPKDRFSAERLKGVDSTLKIQPAKLEDSAVYLCASSHNFYEQYFGPGTRLTVT.

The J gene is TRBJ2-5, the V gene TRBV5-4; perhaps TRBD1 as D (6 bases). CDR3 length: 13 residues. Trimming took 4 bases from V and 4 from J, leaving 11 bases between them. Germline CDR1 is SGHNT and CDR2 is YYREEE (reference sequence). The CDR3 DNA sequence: TGTGCCAGCAGCGGGACACCGGGAGAGACCCAGTACTTC. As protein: CASSGTPGETQYF.

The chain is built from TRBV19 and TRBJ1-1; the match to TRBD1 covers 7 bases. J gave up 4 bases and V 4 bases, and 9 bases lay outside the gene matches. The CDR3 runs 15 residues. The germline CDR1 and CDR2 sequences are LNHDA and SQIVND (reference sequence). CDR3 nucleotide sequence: TGTGCCAGTAGTACAAGACAGGGTAAAGGCACTGAAGCTTTCTTT. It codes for CASSTRQGKGTEAFF.

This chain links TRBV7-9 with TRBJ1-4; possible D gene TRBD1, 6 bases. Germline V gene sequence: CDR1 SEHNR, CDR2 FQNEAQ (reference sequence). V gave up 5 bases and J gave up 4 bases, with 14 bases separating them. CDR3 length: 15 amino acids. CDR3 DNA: TGTGCCAGCAGCCAAGGGGGTGGAGGTAATGAAAAACTGTTTTTT. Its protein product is CASSQGGGGNEKLFF. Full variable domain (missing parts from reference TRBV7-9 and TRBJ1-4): DTGVSQNPRHKITKRGQNVTFRCDPISEHNRLYWYRQTLGQGPEFLTYFQNEAQLEKSRLLSDRFSAERPKGSFSTLEIQRTEQGDSAMYLCASSQGGGGNEKLFFGSGTQLSVL.

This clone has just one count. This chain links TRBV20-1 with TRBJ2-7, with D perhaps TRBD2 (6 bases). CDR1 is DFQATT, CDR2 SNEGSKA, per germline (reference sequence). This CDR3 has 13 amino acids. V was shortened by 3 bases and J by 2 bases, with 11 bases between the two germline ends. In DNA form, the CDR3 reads TGCAGTGCTAGTTGGACTATCACCTACGAGCAGTACTTC. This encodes CSASWTITYEQYF.

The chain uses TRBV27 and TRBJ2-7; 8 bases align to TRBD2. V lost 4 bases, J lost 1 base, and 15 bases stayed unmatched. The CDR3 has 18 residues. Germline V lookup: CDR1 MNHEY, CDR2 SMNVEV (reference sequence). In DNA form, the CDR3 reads TGTGCCAGCAGTTCCAATTCCGGACTAGCAGACCGATCCTACGAGCAGTACTTC. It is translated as CASSSNSGLADRSYEQYF.

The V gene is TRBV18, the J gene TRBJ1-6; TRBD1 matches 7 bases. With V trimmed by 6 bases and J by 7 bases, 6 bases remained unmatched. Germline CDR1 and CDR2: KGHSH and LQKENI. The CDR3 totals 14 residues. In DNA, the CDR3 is TGTGCCAGCTCCACAGGGGTCGGAAATTCACCCCTCCACTTT. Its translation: CASSTGVGNSPLHF. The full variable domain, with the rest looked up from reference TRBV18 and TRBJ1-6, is NAGVMQNPRHLVRRRGQEARLRCSPMKGHSHVYWYRQLPEEGLKFMVYLQKENIIDESGMPKERFSAEFPKEGPSILRIQQVVRGDSAAYFCASSTGVGNSPLHFGNGTRLTVT.

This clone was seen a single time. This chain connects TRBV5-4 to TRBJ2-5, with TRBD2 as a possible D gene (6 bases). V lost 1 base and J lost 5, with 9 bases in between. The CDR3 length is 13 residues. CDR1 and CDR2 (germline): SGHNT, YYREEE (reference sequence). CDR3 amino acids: CASSLKAGETQYF. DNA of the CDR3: TGTGCCAGCAGCTTGAAGGCGGGGGAGACCCAGTACTTC. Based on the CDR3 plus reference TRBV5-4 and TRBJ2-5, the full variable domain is ETGVTQSPTHLIKTRGQQVTLRCSSQSGHNTVSWYQQALGQGPQFIFQYYREEENGRGNFPPRFSGLQFPNYSSELNVNALELDDSALYLCASSLKAGETQYFGPGTRLLVL.

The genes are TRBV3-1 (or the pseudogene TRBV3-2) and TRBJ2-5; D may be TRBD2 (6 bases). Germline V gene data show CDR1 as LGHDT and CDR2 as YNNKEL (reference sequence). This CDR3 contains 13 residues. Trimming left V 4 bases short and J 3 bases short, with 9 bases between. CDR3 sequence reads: CASSRLAEETQYF. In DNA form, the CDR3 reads TGTGCCAGCAGCCGGTTAGCGGAAGAGACCCAGTACTTC.

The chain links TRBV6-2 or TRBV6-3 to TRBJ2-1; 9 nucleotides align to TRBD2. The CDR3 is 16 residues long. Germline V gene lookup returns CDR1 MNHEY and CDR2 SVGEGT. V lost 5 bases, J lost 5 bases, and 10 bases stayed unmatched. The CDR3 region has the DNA TGTGCCAGCAGTCCGCGGGGAGCGGGGGGCAACAATGAGCAGTTCTTC. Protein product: CASSPRGAGGNNEQFF.

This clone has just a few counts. The CDR3 bases are TGTGCCAGCAGTGTCGCTGGGCCTAGCAATCAGCCCCAGCATTTT. Its translation: CASSVAGPSNQPQHF. This rearrangement joins TRBV2 to TRBJ1-5; unclear D gene. This CDR3 region has 15 residues. Trimming stripped 4 bases from V and 0 bases from J, with 10 bases between. Germline lookup yields CDR1 SNHLY and CDR2 FYNNEI.

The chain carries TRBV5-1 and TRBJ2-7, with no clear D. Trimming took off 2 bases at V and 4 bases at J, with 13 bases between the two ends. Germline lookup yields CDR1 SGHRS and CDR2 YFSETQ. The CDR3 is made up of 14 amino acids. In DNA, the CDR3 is TGCGCCAGCAGCTTTAGTCCAGGAAAGTACGAGCAGTACTTC. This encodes CASSFSPGKYEQYF.

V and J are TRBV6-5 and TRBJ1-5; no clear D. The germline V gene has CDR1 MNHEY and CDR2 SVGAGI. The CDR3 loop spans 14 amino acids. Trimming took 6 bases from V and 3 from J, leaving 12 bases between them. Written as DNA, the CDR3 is TGTGCCAGCAGCCAAAGCCCGTTCAATCAGCCCCAGCATTTT. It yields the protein CASSQSPFNQPQHF.

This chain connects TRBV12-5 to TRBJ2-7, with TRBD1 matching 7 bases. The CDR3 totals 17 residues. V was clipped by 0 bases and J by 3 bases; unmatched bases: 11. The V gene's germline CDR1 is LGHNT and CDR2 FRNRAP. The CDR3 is CASGLVRILGDSYEQYF. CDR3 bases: TGTGCTAGTGGTTTGGTACGAATATTGGGGGACAGCTACGAGCAGTACTTC.

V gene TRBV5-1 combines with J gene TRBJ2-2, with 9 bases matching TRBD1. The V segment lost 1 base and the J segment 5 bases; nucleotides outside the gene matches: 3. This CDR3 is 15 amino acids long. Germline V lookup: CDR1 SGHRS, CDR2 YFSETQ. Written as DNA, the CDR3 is TGCGCCAGCAGCTTGTCGGACAGGGGAACCGGGGAGCTGTTTTTT. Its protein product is CASSLSDRGTGELFF.

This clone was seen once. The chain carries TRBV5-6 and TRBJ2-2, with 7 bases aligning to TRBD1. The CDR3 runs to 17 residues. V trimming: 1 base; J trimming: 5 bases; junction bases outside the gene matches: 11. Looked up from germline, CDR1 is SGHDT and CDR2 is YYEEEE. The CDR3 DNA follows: TGTGCCAGCAGCTTGTTCTTCAAGGGACAGAGGACCGGGGAGCTGTTTTTT. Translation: CASSLFFKGQRTGELFF.

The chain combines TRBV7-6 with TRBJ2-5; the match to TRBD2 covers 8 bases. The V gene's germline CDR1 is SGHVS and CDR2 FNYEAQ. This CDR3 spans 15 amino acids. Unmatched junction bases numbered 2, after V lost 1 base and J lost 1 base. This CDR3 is CASSLVAGGQETQYF. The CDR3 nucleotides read TGTGCCAGCAGCTTAGTCGCGGGAGGCCAAGAGACCCAGTACTTC. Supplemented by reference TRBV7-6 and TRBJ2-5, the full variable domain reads GAGVSQSPRYKVTKRGQDVALRCDPISGHVSLYWYRQALGQGPEFLTYFNYEAQQDKSGLPNDRFSAERPEGSISTLTIQRTEQRDSAMYRCASSLVAGGQETQYFGPGTRLLVL.